These 5 T cell receptor beta chains came from one sample sequenced in a study of blood T cell repertoires in COVID-19. Clones were sequenced by immunoSEQ multiplex PCR, and TCRdb holds only the in-frame ones, with some missing. The data show tens of thousands of clones, with 83% seen just once and 5.3% held by the top ten. The source material was peripheral blood. The receptors originated from a man aged 50 or older with active COVID-19.

The gene calls are TRBV7-3 and TRBJ2-5; TRBD2 matches 9 bases. V was pared by 0 bases and J by 5 bases, with 7 bases of the junction left unmatched. Germline V lookup: CDR1 SGHTA, CDR2 FQGTGA. CDR3 length: 16 residues. As DNA, the CDR3 is TGTGCCAGCAGCTTAACGTACGCGGGAGGGCTGGAGACCCAGTACTTC. Amino acid sequence: CASSLTYAGGLETQYF.

This chain joins TRBV18 and TRBJ2-7; D gene unclear. Germline values: CDR1 KGHSH, CDR2 LQKENI. Trimming removed 1 base at V and 3 bases at J, with 10 bases between. CDR3 length equals 14 residues. The DNA of the CDR3 is TGTGCCAGCTCACCACTCGGCCGGAGCTACGAGCAGTACTTC. It encodes CASSPLGRSYEQYF.

This clone was observed a few times. The V gene is TRBV9, the J gene TRBJ2-7; perhaps TRBD2 as D (5 bases). This CDR3 is built from 13 residues. Germline-derived CDR1 and CDR2 are SGDLS and YYNGEE. V was cut by 4 bases and J by 7 bases, with 15 bases left in between. CDR3 coding DNA: TGTGCCAGCAGCTCTACCGACCCGGGGGAGCAGTACTTC. It specifies CASSSTDPGEQYF.

This rearrangement joins TRBV11-2 to TRBJ2-7; 7 positions agree with TRBD2. The V and J ends lost 6 bases and 1 base, in that order; junction bases with no gene match: 9. In germline, CDR1 is SGHAT, CDR2 FQNNGV. The CDR3 sequence is 15 residues long. The CDR3 protein is CASRSVSGRSYEQYF. The CDR3 DNA follows: TGTGCCAGCAGATCTGTTAGCGGGCGATCCTACGAGCAGTACTTC.

The chain is built from TRBV28 and TRBJ2-1; D uncertain. Germline loops: CDR1 MDHEN, CDR2 SYDVKM. Trimming removed 6 bases from V and 0 bases from J, with 15 bases in between. The CDR3 loop spans 16 amino acids. This CDR3 reads CASRLVEASSYNEQFF. The CDR3 DNA sequence: TGTGCCAGCAGGCTTGTAGAGGCAAGCTCCTACAATGAGCAGTTCTTC.